This TCR beta chain is from a study of blood T cell repertoires in COVID-19. Looking at the study overall: Some COVID-19 samples were acute and others convalescent; all came from the United States, Italy and Spain. The cDNA or gDNA used as material had been derived from T cells, B-cell-depleted T cells, or PBMCs.

Profiled with immunoSEQ multiplex PCR; TCRdb holds only in-frame clones, not every one. The table shows about 140,000 clones, with roughly four fifths occurring only once. The sequence came from a woman aged 50 to 60 with active or convalescent COVID-19. The sample comprised peripheral blood.

DNA of the CDR3: TGCGCCAGCAGCCAAAGACAGGACAGCACAGGGGGTTCACCCCTCCACTTT. The encoded protein is CASSQRQDSTGGSPLHF. This chain links TRBV4-3 with TRBJ1-6, with TRBD1 matching over 8 bases. Germline CDR1 and CDR2: LGHNA and YSLEER. V was clipped by 2 bases and J by 9 bases; unmatched bases: 12. The CDR3 has 17 amino acids.